This record concerns one T cell receptor (beta chain) sequence. What it recognizes is unknown. CDR1 is WNHNN, CDR2 SYGVQD, per germline (reference sequence). J gave up 8 bases and V 0 bases, and 6 bases lay outside the gene matches. This CDR3 has 16 residues. The data stem from a study of stem cell transplantation in POMP-related autoinflammatory disease. Findings and caveats of the study: Patients with PRAID showed a restricted number of unique TRB V-J gene pairings.

Sequencing used immunoSEQ multiplex PCR; TCRdb keeps in-frame clones, though not all of them. The sample holds some 29,000 clones, just over 85% seen once. The sequencing used CD4+ T cells from PBMCs, collected before stem cell transplantation. The origin of this receptor is a human donor with POMP-related autoinflammation and immune dysregulation (PRAID). The V call is TRBV10-1, the J call TRBJ2-1; TRBD2 matches at 11 bases. CDR3 sequence (DNA): TGCGCCAGCAGTGAGTCGACTAGCGGGGTGGCATATGAGCAGTTCTTC. The encoded protein is CASSESTSGVAYEQFF.